These T cell receptor beta chains were read from a single sample in a study of cytomegalovirus exposure and HLA in healthy donors. TCRdb's table, derived via immunoSEQ multiplex PCR, lists solely in-frame clones and lacks some. This table has more than 90,000 clones, 82% appearing once. The sample consisted of PBMCs. Source of these receptors: a man aged 50-60 years in good health and CMV-seronegative. The CDR3 runs from the conserved cysteine through the conserved F or W. A D gene is named only where the DNA matches it firmly. Not every row has a clone size; where given, it reads once, few, many or a size class.

clone size | J gene | V gene | D gene | CDR3 protein | CDR3 DNA
- | TRBJ2-2 | TRBV19 | TRBD1 | CASSKGAGMAGELFF | TGTGCCAGTAGTAAGGGGGCTGGGATGGCCGGGGAGCTGTTTTTT
- | TRBJ1-4 | TRBV18 | TRBD1 | CASSRDRAPAEKLFF | TGTGCCAGCTCACGAGACAGGGCCCCGGCGGAAAAACTGTTTTTT
once | TRBJ1-1 | TRBV19 | TRBD1 | CASSIGTGINTEAFF | TGTGCCAGTAGTATAGGGACAGGGATCAACACTGAAGCTTTCTTT
- | TRBJ2-7 | TRBV28 | TRBD2 | CASSGELAGIYEQYF | TGTGCCAGCAGTGGGGAACTAGCGGGGATCTACGAGCAGTACTTC
- | TRBJ1-2 | TRBV6-6 | - | CASSYSGTSGYTF | TGTGCCAGCAGTTACTCGGGGACATCTGGCTACACCTTC
- | TRBJ2-5 | TRBV30 | - | CAWSSDQETQYF | TGTGCCTGGAGTTCCGACCAAGAGACCCAGTACTTC
- | TRBJ2-2 | TRBV19 | - | CASIPRSNTGELFF | TGTGCCAGTATCCCGAGGTCGAACACCGGGGAGCTGTTTTTT
- | TRBJ2-7 | TRBV29-1 | TRBD2 | CSVGGGGGGRAEEQYF | TGCAGCGTTGGGGGTGGTGGGGGCGGGAGGGCCGAGGAGCAGTACTTC
- | TRBJ2-5 | TRBV28 | - | CASRLTGSWGETQYF | TGTGCCAGCAGACTAACAGGGAGTTGGGGGGAGACCCAGTACTTC
- | TRBJ1-1 | TRBV30 | - | CAARVDTEAFF | TGTGCCGCCAGGGTGGACACTGAAGCTTTCTTT
- | TRBJ2-1 | TRBV9 | TRBD2 | CASSVTTSGRAGEQFF | TGTGCCAGCAGCGTCACTACTAGCGGGAGGGCCGGTGAGCAGTTCTTC
- | TRBJ2-7 | TRBV18 | TRBD1 | CASSRDRLYEQYF | TGTGCCAGCTCACGGGACAGGCTCTACGAGCAGTACTTC
- | TRBJ2-3 | TRBV2 | - | CASSRGQSYPSTDTQYF | TGTGCCAGCAGTCGAGGCCAGAGTTACCCTAGCACAGATACGCAGTATTTT
- | TRBJ1-1 | TRBV7-9 | - | CSSSSRGGDTEAFF | TGTTCCAGCAGCTCGAGGGGGGGGGACACTGAAGCTTTCTTT
once | TRBJ2-1 | TRBV28 | TRBD2 | CASSRGGGQNYNEQFF | TGTGCCAGCAGCCGCGGGGGGGGACAGAACTACAATGAGCAGTTCTTC
- | TRBJ2-3 | TRBV5-1 | TRBD2 | CASSLGLAGEGDTQYF | TGCGCCAGCAGCCTGGGACTAGCGGGGGAAGGAGATACGCAGTATTTT
- | TRBJ2-6 | TRBV13 | TRBD1 | CASSLEFGGTDSGANVLTF | TGTGCCAGCAGCTTAGAGTTTGGTGGGACAGACTCTGGGGCCAACGTCCTGACTTTC
- | TRBJ2-7 | TRBV4-1 | - | CASSLHQGSSYEQYF | TGCGCCAGCAGCCTCCACCAGGGGAGCTCCTACGAGCAGTACTTC
- | TRBJ2-6 | TRBV19 | TRBD1 | CASSRRQGAGNVLTF | TGTGCCAGTAGTAGGAGACAGGGGGCTGGCAACGTCCTGACTTTC
once | TRBJ1-2 | TRBV6-1 | TRBD1 | CASSPGQGVEGYTF | TGTGCCAGCAGCCCAGGACAGGGAGTGGAGGGCTACACCTTC
- | TRBJ1-1 | TRBV9 | - | CASSVDERITSEAFF | TGTGCCAGCAGCGTAGATGAGCGAATAACCTCTGAAGCTTTCTTT
- | TRBJ1-1 | TRBV28 | - | CASSLGGATNTEAFF | TGTGCCAGCAGTTTGGGGGGGGCTACGAACACTGAAGCTTTCTTT